This is a list of T cell receptor beta chains from one sample in a study of long-term antiretroviral therapy in people with HIV. Repertoires were generated with immunoSEQ multiplex PCR, while TCRdb's copy carries only in-frame clones and drops some. The table lists roughly 20,000 clones, about nine tenths of them singletons. The specimen comprised unsorted PBMCs, sampled 0.5 years after starting antiretroviral therapy. Receptors were obtained from a man aged 35 to 55 with HIV. The CDR3 runs from the conserved cysteine through the conserved F or W. A D gene is named only where the DNA matches it firmly. The listing skips clone size in some rows; elsewhere it reads once, few, many or a size class.

J gene: TRBJ2-5
clone size: -
D gene: TRBD2
V gene: TRBV25-1
CDR3 protein: CASRGLGLAGAETQYF
CDR3 DNA: TGTGCCAGCAGGGGTCTCGGACTAGCGGGAGCAGAGACCCAGTACTTC

J gene: TRBJ2-7
clone size: -
D gene: TRBD1
V gene: TRBV4-3
CDR3 protein: CASSPGTGSSYEQYF
CDR3 DNA: TGCGCCAGCAGCCCGGGGACAGGGAGCTCCTACGAGCAGTACTTC

J gene: TRBJ2-2
clone size: -
D gene: -
V gene: TRBV11-2
CDR3 protein: CASSYRPPYGELFF
CDR3 DNA: TGTGCCAGCAGCTACAGACCCCCTTACGGGGAGCTGTTTTTT

J gene: TRBJ2-2
clone size: -
D gene: -
V gene: TRBV10-3
CDR3 protein: CAISESLRDSGELFF
CDR3 DNA: TGTGCCATCAGTGAGTCGTTACGGGATTCCGGGGAGCTGTTTTTT

J gene: TRBJ2-2
clone size: -
D gene: TRBD2
V gene: TRBV15
CDR3 protein: CATSREFGASGSEKTGELFF
CDR3 DNA: TGTGCCACCAGCAGAGAGTTCGGAGCTAGCGGGAGTGAGAAAACCGGGGAGCTGTTTTTT

J gene: TRBJ2-3
clone size: -
D gene: -
V gene: TRBV5-8
CDR3 protein: CASSWGRVSTDTQYF
CDR3 DNA: TGTGCCAGCAGCTGGGGCAGGGTGAGCACAGATACGCAGTATTTT

J gene: TRBJ2-7
clone size: -
D gene: -
V gene: TRBV5-4
CDR3 protein: CASSLPSGGGLYEQYF
CDR3 DNA: TGTGCCAGCAGCTTGCCCTCAGGGGGGGGGCTGTACGAGCAGTACTTC

J gene: TRBJ2-3
clone size: -
D gene: -
V gene: TRBV5-6
CDR3 protein: CASSAPLAFTDTQYF
CDR3 DNA: TGTGCCAGCAGCGCTCCCCTTGCGTTCACAGATACGCAGTATTTT

J gene: TRBJ2-4
clone size: -
D gene: -
V gene: TRBV5-1
CDR3 protein: CASSLAFSGSKNIQYF
CDR3 DNA: TGCGCCAGCAGCTTGGCCTTTTCTGGCTCCAAAAACATTCAGTACTTC

J gene: TRBJ2-7
clone size: -
D gene: -
V gene: TRBV11-2
CDR3 protein: CASSLETRLEYEQYF
CDR3 DNA: TGTGCCAGCAGCTTAGAAACTAGGTTGGAATACGAGCAGTACTTC

J gene: TRBJ1-4
clone size: -
D gene: -
V gene: TRBV7-8
CDR3 protein: CASSPGRLNEKLFF
CDR3 DNA: TGTGCCAGCAGCCCGGGACGGTTAAATGAAAAACTGTTTTTT

J gene: TRBJ1-5
clone size: few
D gene: -
V gene: TRBV11-2
CDR3 protein: CASSLGPNNQPQHF
CDR3 DNA: TGTGCCAGCAGCTTAGGGCCCAACAATCAGCCCCAGCATTTT

J gene: TRBJ2-2
clone size: -
D gene: TRBD2
V gene: TRBV7-8
CDR3 protein: CASKAGAGGELFF
CDR3 DNA: TGTGCCAGCAAGGCGGGAGCGGGCGGGGAGCTGTTTTTT

J gene: TRBJ2-1
clone size: -
D gene: -
V gene: TRBV10-3
CDR3 protein: CAISESFGQQNNEQFF
CDR3 DNA: TGTGCCATCAGTGAGTCATTTGGACAGCAAAACAATGAGCAGTTCTTC

J gene: TRBJ1-2
clone size: -
D gene: -
V gene: TRBV5-1
CDR3 protein: CASSDIDSSGGYTF
CDR3 DNA: TGCGCCAGCAGCGACATCGACAGCTCAGGTGGCTACACCTTC

J gene: TRBJ2-1
clone size: few
D gene: -
V gene: TRBV27
CDR3 protein: CASSLGGSYNEQFF
CDR3 DNA: TGTGCCAGCAGTTTAGGGGGCTCCTACAATGAGCAGTTCTTC

J gene: TRBJ2-7
clone size: -
D gene: -
V gene: TRBV9
CDR3 protein: CASSVDTSPGEQYF
CDR3 DNA: TGTGCCAGCAGCGTAGACACTAGCCCTGGCGAGCAGTACTTC

J gene: TRBJ2-5
clone size: -
D gene: TRBD2
V gene: TRBV5-4
CDR3 protein: CASSLEASGMETQYF
CDR3 DNA: TGTGCCAGCAGCTTGGAGGCTAGCGGGATGGAGACCCAGTACTTC

J gene: TRBJ2-3
clone size: -
D gene: -
V gene: TRBV5-1
CDR3 protein: CASSLAGGTGTGTQYF
CDR3 DNA: TGCGCCAGCAGCTTGGCCGGCGGGACTGGCACGGGTACGCAGTATTTT

J gene: TRBJ2-2
clone size: -
D gene: TRBD2
V gene: TRBV7-2
CDR3 protein: CASSSTGTKNTGELFF
CDR3 DNA: TGTGCCAGCAGCAGCACCGGGACTAAGAACACCGGGGAGCTGTTTTTT

J gene: TRBJ1-6
clone size: -
D gene: -
V gene: TRBV18
CDR3 protein: CASSPSLGVGNSPLHF
CDR3 DNA: TGTGCCAGCTCACCCTCTTTGGGGGTCGGCAATTCACCCCTCCACTTT

J gene: TRBJ2-3
clone size: -
D gene: TRBD2
V gene: TRBV5-4
CDR3 protein: CASSLIPGLAGSSTDTQYF
CDR3 DNA: TGTGCCAGCAGCTTAATACCGGGACTAGCGGGATCCTCCACAGATACGCAGTATTTT

J gene: TRBJ1-1
clone size: -
D gene: -
V gene: TRBV14
CDR3 protein: CASSLLAPGRTEAFF
CDR3 DNA: TGTGCCAGCAGCCTCTTGGCCCCAGGGCGGACTGAAGCTTTCTTT

J gene: TRBJ1-2
clone size: -
D gene: -
V gene: TRBV10-1
CDR3 protein: CASSELLGGPGYTF
CDR3 DNA: TGCGCCAGCAGTGAGCTCTTAGGGGGGCCTGGCTACACCTTC

J gene: TRBJ2-1
clone size: -
D gene: TRBD2
V gene: TRBV4-1
CDR3 protein: CASRELAGYNEQFF
CDR3 DNA: TGCGCCAGCAGAGAGCTAGCGGGGTACAATGAGCAGTTCTTC

J gene: TRBJ2-3
clone size: -
D gene: -
V gene: TRBV13
CDR3 protein: CASSLYVGDGSTDTQYF
CDR3 DNA: TGTGCCAGCAGCTTGTATGTGGGAGATGGTAGCACAGATACGCAGTATTTT

J gene: TRBJ2-2
clone size: -
D gene: -
V gene: TRBV5-1
CDR3 protein: CASSLGARGAFGTGELFF
CDR3 DNA: TGCGCCAGCAGCTTGGGTGCCCGGGGGGCCTTCGGGACCGGGGAGCTGTTTTTT

J gene: TRBJ1-1
clone size: -
D gene: TRBD1
V gene: TRBV5-4
CDR3 protein: CASSPRGGTALNTEAFF
CDR3 DNA: TGTGCCAGCAGCCCCCGGGGGGGGACAGCTTTGAACACTGAAGCTTTCTTT

J gene: TRBJ1-2
clone size: -
D gene: -
V gene: TRBV6-6
CDR3 protein: CASSSVEASYGYTF
CDR3 DNA: TGTGCCAGCAGTTCGGTGGAGGCCTCATATGGCTACACCTTC

J gene: TRBJ2-2
clone size: -
D gene: TRBD2
V gene: TRBV5-6
CDR3 protein: CASSLAGSGRQLTGELFF
CDR3 DNA: TGTGCCAGCAGCTTGGCAGGTAGCGGGAGGCAACTCACCGGGGAGCTGTTTTTT

J gene: TRBJ2-6
clone size: -
D gene: TRBD1
V gene: TRBV19
CDR3 protein: CASSTQPGGPKAGANVLTF
CDR3 DNA: TGTGCCAGTAGTACCCAACCAGGGGGCCCTAAGGCTGGGGCCAACGTCCTGACTTTC

J gene: TRBJ2-7
clone size: -
D gene: TRBD1
V gene: TRBV6-5
CDR3 protein: CASSYYRGYEQYF
CDR3 DNA: TGTGCCAGCAGTTACTACAGGGGTTACGAGCAGTACTTC

J gene: TRBJ1-5
clone size: -
D gene: -
V gene: TRBV5-5
CDR3 protein: CASSQTSSNQPQHF
CDR3 DNA: TGTGCCAGCAGTCAGACTTCTAGCAATCAGCCCCAGCATTTT

J gene: TRBJ2-7
clone size: -
D gene: -
V gene: TRBV18
CDR3 protein: CASSPVSQVIGYEQYF
CDR3 DNA: TGTGCCAGCTCACCAGTATCACAGGTGATCGGATACGAGCAGTACTTC

J gene: TRBJ1-4
clone size: -
D gene: -
V gene: TRBV11-2
CDR3 protein: CASSPWEVSGKLFF
CDR3 DNA: TGTGCCAGCAGCCCCTGGGAGGTTTCAGGAAAACTGTTTTTT

J gene: TRBJ2-7
clone size: -
D gene: TRBD2
V gene: TRBV10-2
CDR3 protein: CASSERTSGLYEQYF
CDR3 DNA: TGCGCCAGCAGTGAGCGGACTAGCGGCCTCTACGAGCAGTACTTC

J gene: TRBJ1-6
clone size: few
D gene: TRBD1
V gene: TRBV7-2
CDR3 protein: CASSPTGTANSPLHF
CDR3 DNA: TGTGCCAGCAGCCCGACCGGGACAGCCAATTCACCCCTCCACTTT

J gene: TRBJ2-3
clone size: -
D gene: TRBD2
V gene: TRBV7-9
CDR3 protein: CASSLGTSRYF
CDR3 DNA: TGTGCCAGCAGCTTGGGGACTAGTAGGTATTTT

J gene: TRBJ2-5
clone size: -
D gene: TRBD1
V gene: TRBV29-1
CDR3 protein: CSADRGQETQYF
CDR3 DNA: TGCAGCGCCGACAGGGGACAAGAGACCCAGTACTTC

J gene: TRBJ2-1
clone size: -
D gene: -
V gene: TRBV28
CDR3 protein: CASRPGSGSYNEQFF
CDR3 DNA: TGTGCCAGCAGACCGGGGTCTGGCTCCTACAATGAGCAGTTCTTC

J gene: TRBJ2-2
clone size: -
D gene: -
V gene: TRBV6-5
CDR3 protein: CASSYVATGELFF
CDR3 DNA: TGTGCCAGCAGTTACGTTGCTACCGGGGAGCTGTTTTTT

J gene: TRBJ1-4
clone size: -
D gene: TRBD1
V gene: TRBV7-9
CDR3 protein: CASSPDRGGGTNEKLFF
CDR3 DNA: TGTGCCAGCAGCCCGGACAGGGGAGGTGGCACTAATGAAAAACTGTTTTTT

J gene: TRBJ1-4
clone size: -
D gene: -
V gene: TRBV2
CDR3 protein: CASSGWTTNEKLFF
CDR3 DNA: TGTGCCAGCAGTGGATGGACAACTAATGAAAAACTGTTTTTT

J gene: TRBJ2-3
clone size: -
D gene: TRBD2
V gene: TRBV7-8
CDR3 protein: CASRPRTSGRNTRTDTQYF
CDR3 DNA: TGTGCCAGCAGACCCCGGACTAGCGGGAGGAACACCCGGACAGATACGCAGTATTTT

J gene: TRBJ1-3
clone size: once
D gene: -
V gene: TRBV9
CDR3 protein: CASSGEGSGNTIYF
CDR3 DNA: TGTGCCAGCAGCGGGGAGGGTTCTGGAAACACCATATATTTT

J gene: TRBJ2-5
clone size: once
D gene: -
V gene: TRBV4-3
CDR3 protein: CASSQDRGSQETQYF
CDR3 DNA: TGCGCCAGCAGCCAAGATCGGGGCAGCCAAGAGACCCAGTACTTC

J gene: TRBJ2-1
clone size: -
D gene: -
V gene: TRBV9
CDR3 protein: CASSVGGTTYNEQFF
CDR3 DNA: TGTGCCAGCAGCGTAGGGGGGACAACTTACAATGAGCAGTTCTTC

J gene: TRBJ1-6
clone size: few
D gene: -
V gene: TRBV4-1
CDR3 protein: CASSQAGDNFSSYNSPLHF
CDR3 DNA: TGCGCCAGCAGCCAAGCTGGGGACAATTTTAGCTCCTATAATTCACCCCTCCACTTT

J gene: TRBJ2-5
clone size: once
D gene: TRBD2
V gene: TRBV7-2
CDR3 protein: CASSPSSGGIGETQYF
CDR3 DNA: TGTGCCAGCAGCCCCTCTAGCGGGGGGATCGGTGAGACCCAGTACTTC

J gene: TRBJ2-2
clone size: -
D gene: -
V gene: TRBV5-6
CDR3 protein: CASSLGQGKIYTGELFF
CDR3 DNA: TGTGCCAGCAGCTTGGGGCAGGGGAAGATTTACACCGGGGAGCTGTTTTTT

J gene: TRBJ1-1
clone size: -
D gene: -
V gene: TRBV19
CDR3 protein: CASSPMGTTTEAFF
CDR3 DNA: TGTGCCAGTAGTCCTATGGGAACAACCACTGAAGCTTTCTTT

J gene: TRBJ1-3
clone size: -
D gene: -
V gene: TRBV28
CDR3 protein: CASGGGGALEDTIYF
CDR3 DNA: TGTGCCAGCGGGGGCGGCGGGGCTTTGGAAGACACCATATATTTT

J gene: TRBJ1-2
clone size: -
D gene: -
V gene: TRBV19
CDR3 protein: CASSIGGNGYTF
CDR3 DNA: TGTGCCAGTAGTATCGGGGGTAATGGCTACACCTTC

J gene: TRBJ2-3
clone size: few
D gene: TRBD2
V gene: TRBV7-2
CDR3 protein: CATAVSGGADTQYF
CDR3 DNA: TGTGCCACAGCAGTGAGCGGGGGGGCAGATACGCAGTATTTT

J gene: TRBJ2-5
clone size: -
D gene: -
V gene: TRBV2
CDR3 protein: CASQGQIQETQYF
CDR3 DNA: TGTGCCAGCCAAGGACAAATCCAAGAGACCCAGTACTTC

J gene: TRBJ2-3
clone size: once
D gene: TRBD2
V gene: TRBV28
CDR3 protein: CASSRLAGAGTDTQYF
CDR3 DNA: TGTGCCAGCAGCCGCCTAGCGGGAGCGGGCACAGATACGCAGTATTTT

J gene: TRBJ2-1
clone size: -
D gene: -
V gene: TRBV11-1
CDR3 protein: CASSPNRLEQFF
CDR3 DNA: TGTGCCAGCAGCCCTAACAGGCTTGAGCAGTTCTTC

J gene: TRBJ1-5
clone size: -
D gene: -
V gene: TRBV6-5
CDR3 protein: CASSPNLNQPQHF
CDR3 DNA: TGTGCCAGCAGCCCCAACCTCAATCAGCCCCAGCATTTT